The present TCR beta chain was sequenced within a study of blood T cell repertoires in COVID-19 (TCRdb year 2020). Describing the broader study: Samples covering the acute and convalescent phases of COVID-19 were provided by collaborators in the United States, Italy and Spain. The material from the prospective study consisted of cDNA or gDNA derived from T cells, B-cell-depleted T cells, or PBMCs. Subjects who had been exposed to COVID-19, were actively infected with it, or had recovered from it provided the deeply sampled blood TCRbeta repertoires that made up the dataset. A freely available public database, intended as a resource for researchers studying the immune response to SARS-CoV-2, is where the repertoires were released. Samples were obtained from the ongoing ImmuneRACE study (first 160 participants) and from roughly 1,300 subjects provided by 6 global collaborators. Sample metadata almost always included a de-identified subject ID, COVID-19 status, age in years and sex. Where HLA class I and class II types were available, the types were taken from metadata supplied by the sample provider, not from assay-based typing. Overall study outcomes, separate from this receptor: The amount of clinical and demographic metadata varied by source and participant and was provided uncurated.

Participants in the prospective study were aged roughly 18 to 100 years, lived in under 30 United States geographic areas, and enrolled through a virtual design. Cohort assignment in the prospective study relied on participant-reported clinical history from a screening survey and a study questionnaire. For ImmuneRACE Cohort 3, a participant was defined as recovered based on two consecutive negative NP/OP PCR tests, clearance by a healthcare professional, or resolution of symptoms. Each participant in the prospective study had whole blood, serum and a nasopharyngeal or oropharyngeal swab collected by mobile phlebotomists. Prospective study participants could optionally give additional blood draws and questionnaires over a roughly two-month period. Before DNA extraction, prospective study blood samples were shipped either frozen or at room temperature. This clone was detected a few times. Its recognized antigen is unknown. No per-base quality is available; no much larger clone lies one base away.

TCRbeta CDR3 regions were amplified from genomic DNA using the immunoSEQ Assay, a bias-controlled multiplex PCR. The study's own analysis went as follows. Nucleated cell counts per sample were estimated from amplification of reference gene primers within the assay. To quantify the absolute abundance of each unique TCRbeta CDR3 rearrangement, sequence reads were collapsed and filtered. For each sample, productive Simpson clonality was calculated by taking the square root of Simpson's diversity index across productive rearrangements. This is the immuneACCESS table as TCRdb keeps it, with only in-frame sequences that have V and J called. A part of the clones is gone; compared with another copy, unresolved V genes explain less than half, and the rest is unexplained. For V, J and clone size, that table is used; D and trimming come from the DNA. The sample profile shows 200,000 to 250,000 clones; 80% to 85% of them were found once. Less than 7% of the sample lies in the top ten.

The germline V gene (reference sequence) yields MNHEY for CDR1 and SMNVEV for CDR2. Between the V and J ends, shortened by 4 bases and 2 bases respectively, the junction contains 12 bases. Including cysteine and phenylalanine, the CDR3 has 14 amino acids. The sequence is cut down to CDR3 DNA, 42 bases in frame from base 1. Recombination connected TRBV27 to TRBJ2-7; confidence is insufficient to name the D gene. The sample taken for sequencing was PBMCs or T cells enriched from blood (not recorded which). The sequence derives from a woman aged 40 to 50 who had recovered from COVID-19. Here the CDR3 is given as CASSSFDKPYEQYF. The DNA sequence reads TGTGCCAGCAGTTCCTTCGACAAGCCCTACGAGCAGTACTTC.